This TCR beta chain was found in a study of response to subunit inactivated influenza vaccine. Study-level results: It was suggested by the authors that few new T cells are recruited by each seasonal influenza vaccination.

About this clonotype: What it recognizes is unknown.

TCRdb used MiXCR to reprocess the RT-PCR reads, holding one entry per CDR3 protein. Of about 520,000 distinct CDR3 sequences detected, roughly 23% appear once; the ten largest clones hold 1.5% to 2%. The germline V and J ends were trimmed by 0 bases and 4 bases, with 9 bases remaining between them. This CDR3 is built from 14 residues. The V gene's germline CDR1 is LGHNA and CDR2 YSLEER. The rearrangement links TRBV4-3 to TRBJ1-2; D is possibly TRBD1 (6 bases). The sample consisted of CD4+ T cells sorted from PBMCs, taken 4 to 6 days after vaccination. The source of this sequence is a man between 50 and 59 years old who received an inactivated influenza vaccine. The CDR3 sequence is CASSQDGDIYGYTF. Written as DNA, the CDR3 is TGCGCCAGCAGCCAAGACGGGGACATCTATGGCTACACCTTC.